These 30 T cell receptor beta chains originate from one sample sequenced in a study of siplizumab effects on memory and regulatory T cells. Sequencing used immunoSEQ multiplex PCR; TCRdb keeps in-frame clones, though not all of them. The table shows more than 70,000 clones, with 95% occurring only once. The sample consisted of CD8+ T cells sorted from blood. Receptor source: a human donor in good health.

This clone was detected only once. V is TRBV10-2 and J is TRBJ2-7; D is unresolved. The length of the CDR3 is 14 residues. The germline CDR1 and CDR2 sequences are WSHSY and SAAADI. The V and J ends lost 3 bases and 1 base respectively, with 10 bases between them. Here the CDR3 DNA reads TGCGCCAGCAGTGATTGGCGTCAGTCCTACGAGCAGTACTTC. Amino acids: CASSDWRQSYEQYF.

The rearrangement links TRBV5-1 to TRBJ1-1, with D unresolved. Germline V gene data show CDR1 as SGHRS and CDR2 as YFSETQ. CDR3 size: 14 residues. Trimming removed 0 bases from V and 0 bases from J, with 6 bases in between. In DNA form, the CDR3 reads TGCGCCAGCAGCTTGGAGGCAGTGAACACTGAAGCTTTCTTT. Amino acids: CASSLEAVNTEAFF.

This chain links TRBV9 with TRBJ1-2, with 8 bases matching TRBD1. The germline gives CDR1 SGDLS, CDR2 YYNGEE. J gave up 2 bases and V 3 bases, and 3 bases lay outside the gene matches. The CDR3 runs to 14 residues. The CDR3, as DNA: TGTGCCAGCAGCGGGACAGGGAGCAACTATGGCTACACCTTC. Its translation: CASSGTGSNYGYTF.

The DNA for the CDR3 is TGTGCCAGCAGTTCCGGACTAGCGGACAATGAGCAGTTCTTC. It specifies CASSSGLADNEQFF. The V gene is TRBV6-5, the J gene TRBJ2-1; 10 bases fit TRBD2. The V segment lost 4 bases and the J segment 5 bases; nucleotides outside the gene matches: 2. In germline, CDR1 is MNHEY, CDR2 SVGAGI. This CDR3 has 14 residues.

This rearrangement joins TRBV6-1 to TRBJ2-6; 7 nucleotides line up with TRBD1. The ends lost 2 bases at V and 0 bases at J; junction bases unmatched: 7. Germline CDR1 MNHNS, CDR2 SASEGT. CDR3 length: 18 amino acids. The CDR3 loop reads CASSEWGQSRSGANVLTF. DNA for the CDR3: TGTGCCAGCAGTGAATGGGGACAGTCACGCTCTGGGGCCAACGTCCTGACTTTC.

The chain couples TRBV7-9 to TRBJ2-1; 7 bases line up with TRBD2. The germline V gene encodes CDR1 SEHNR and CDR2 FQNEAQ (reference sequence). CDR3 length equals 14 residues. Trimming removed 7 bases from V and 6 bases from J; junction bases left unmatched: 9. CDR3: CASNKGLAANEQFF. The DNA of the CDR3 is TGTGCCAGCAACAAGGGCCTAGCGGCCAATGAGCAGTTCTTC. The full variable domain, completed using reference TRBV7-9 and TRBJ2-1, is DTGVSQNPRHKITKRGQNVTFRCDPISEHNRLYWYRQTLGQGPEFLTYFQNEAQLEKSRLLSDRFSAERPKGSFSTLEIQRTEQGDSAMYLCASNKGLAANEQFFGPGTRLTVL.

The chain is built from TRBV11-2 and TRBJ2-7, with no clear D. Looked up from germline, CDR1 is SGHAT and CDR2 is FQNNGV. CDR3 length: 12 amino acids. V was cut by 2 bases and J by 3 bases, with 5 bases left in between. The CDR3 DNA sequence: TGTGCCAGCAGCTTACTCGACTACGAGCAGTACTTC. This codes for CASSLLDYEQYF.

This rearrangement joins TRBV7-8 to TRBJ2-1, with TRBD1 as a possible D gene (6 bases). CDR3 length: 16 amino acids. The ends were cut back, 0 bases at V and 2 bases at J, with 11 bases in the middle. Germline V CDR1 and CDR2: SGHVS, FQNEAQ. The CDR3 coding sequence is TGTGCCAGCAGCTTAGCAGGTCCAGGGGCCTACAATGAGCAGTTCTTC. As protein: CASSLAGPGAYNEQFF.

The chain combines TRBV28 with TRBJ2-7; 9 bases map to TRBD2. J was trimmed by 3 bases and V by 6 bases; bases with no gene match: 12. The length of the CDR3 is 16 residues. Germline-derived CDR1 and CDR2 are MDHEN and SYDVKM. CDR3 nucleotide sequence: TGTGCCAGCAGCCCGGTGAGGCGGGAGGGCCTCTACGAGCAGTACTTC. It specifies CASSPVRREGLYEQYF.

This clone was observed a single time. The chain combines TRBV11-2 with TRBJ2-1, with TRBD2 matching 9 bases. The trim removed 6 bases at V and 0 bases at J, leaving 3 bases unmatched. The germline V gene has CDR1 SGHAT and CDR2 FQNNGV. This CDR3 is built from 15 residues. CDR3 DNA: TGTGCCAGCAGATTTAGCGGGAGCTCCTACAATGAGCAGTTCTTC. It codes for CASRFSGSSYNEQFF.

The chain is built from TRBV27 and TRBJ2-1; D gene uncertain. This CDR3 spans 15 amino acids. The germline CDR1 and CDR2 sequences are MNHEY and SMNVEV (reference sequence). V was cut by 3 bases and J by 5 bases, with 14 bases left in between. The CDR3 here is CASSLGLDRDNEQFF. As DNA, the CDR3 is TGTGCCAGCAGTTTGGGCCTAGATAGGGACAATGAGCAGTTCTTC.

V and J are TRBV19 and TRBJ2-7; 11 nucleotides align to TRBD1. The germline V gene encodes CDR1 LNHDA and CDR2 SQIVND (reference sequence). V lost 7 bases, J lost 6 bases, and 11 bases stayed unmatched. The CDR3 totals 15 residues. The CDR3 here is CASTLGQGEVSEQYF. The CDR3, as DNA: TGTGCCAGTACCCTGGGACAGGGGGAAGTAAGCGAGCAGTACTTC.

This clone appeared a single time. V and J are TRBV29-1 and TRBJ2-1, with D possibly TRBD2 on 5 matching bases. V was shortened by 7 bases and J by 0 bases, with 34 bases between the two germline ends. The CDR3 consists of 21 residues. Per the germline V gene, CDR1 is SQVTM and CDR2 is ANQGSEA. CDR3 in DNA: TGCAGCGCCTCCCTGGTGGACGGAGTAGAAAGCGGACTTAGCTCCTACAATGAGCAGTTCTTC. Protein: CSASLVDGVESGLSSYNEQFF.

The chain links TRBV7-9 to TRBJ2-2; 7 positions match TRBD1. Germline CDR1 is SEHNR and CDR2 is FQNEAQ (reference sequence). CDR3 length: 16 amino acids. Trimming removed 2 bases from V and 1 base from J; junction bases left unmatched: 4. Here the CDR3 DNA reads TGTGCCAGCAGCTTATCTAGGACAGGGAACACCGGGGAGCTGTTTTTT. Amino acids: CASSLSRTGNTGELFF.

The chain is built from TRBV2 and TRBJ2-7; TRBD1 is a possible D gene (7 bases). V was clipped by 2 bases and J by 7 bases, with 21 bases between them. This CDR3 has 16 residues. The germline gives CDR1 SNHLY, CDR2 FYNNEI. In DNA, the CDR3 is TGTGCCAGCAGTGAATTTGGTGCTGCCAGGGGGAGGGAGCAGTACTTC. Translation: CASSEFGAARGREQYF.

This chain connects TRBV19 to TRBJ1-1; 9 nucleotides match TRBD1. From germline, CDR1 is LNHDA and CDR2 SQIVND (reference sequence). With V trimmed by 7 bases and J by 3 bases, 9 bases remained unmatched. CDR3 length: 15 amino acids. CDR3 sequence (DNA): TGTGCCAGTAAAGAACAGGGGGCGTTGGACACTGAAGCTTTCTTT. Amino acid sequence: CASKEQGALDTEAFF.

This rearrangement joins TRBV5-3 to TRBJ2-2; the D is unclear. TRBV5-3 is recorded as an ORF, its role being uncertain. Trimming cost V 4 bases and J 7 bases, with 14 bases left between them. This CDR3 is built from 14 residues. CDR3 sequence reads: CARSGPNPGGELFF. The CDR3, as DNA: TGTGCCAGAAGCGGCCCAAACCCGGGCGGGGAGCTGTTTTTT.

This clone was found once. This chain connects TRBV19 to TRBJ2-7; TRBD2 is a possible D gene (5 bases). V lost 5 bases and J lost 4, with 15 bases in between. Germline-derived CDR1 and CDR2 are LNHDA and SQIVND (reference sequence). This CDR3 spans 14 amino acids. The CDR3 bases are TGTGCCAGTAGTCCCGGGGTGGGCAATTACGAGCAGTACTTC. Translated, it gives CASSPGVGNYEQYF.

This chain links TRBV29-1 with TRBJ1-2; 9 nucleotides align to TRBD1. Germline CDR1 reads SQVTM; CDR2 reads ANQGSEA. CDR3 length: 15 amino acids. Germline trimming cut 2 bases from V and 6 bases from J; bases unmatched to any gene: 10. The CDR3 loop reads CSVESRDRVIDGYTF. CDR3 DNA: TGCAGCGTTGAATCCCGGGACAGGGTAATCGATGGCTACACCTTC.

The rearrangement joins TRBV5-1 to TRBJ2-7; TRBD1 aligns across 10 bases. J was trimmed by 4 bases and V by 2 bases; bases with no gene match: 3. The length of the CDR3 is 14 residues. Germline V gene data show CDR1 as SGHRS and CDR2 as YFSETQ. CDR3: CASSFGTGVYEQYF. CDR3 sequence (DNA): TGCGCCAGCAGCTTCGGGACAGGGGTATACGAGCAGTACTTC.

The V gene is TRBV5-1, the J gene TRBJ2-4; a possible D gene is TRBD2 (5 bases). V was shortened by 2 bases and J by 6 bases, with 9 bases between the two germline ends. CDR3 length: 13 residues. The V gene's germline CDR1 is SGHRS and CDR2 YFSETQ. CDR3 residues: CASSFDGLNIQYF. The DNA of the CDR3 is TGCGCCAGCAGCTTCGACGGACTAAACATTCAGTACTTC. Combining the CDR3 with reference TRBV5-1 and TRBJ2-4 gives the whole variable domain KAGVTQTPRYLIKTRGQQVTLSCSPISGHRSVSWYQQTPGQGLQFLFEYFSETQRNKGNFPGRFSGRQFSNSRSEMNVSTLELGDSALYLCASSFDGLNIQYFGAGTRLSVL.

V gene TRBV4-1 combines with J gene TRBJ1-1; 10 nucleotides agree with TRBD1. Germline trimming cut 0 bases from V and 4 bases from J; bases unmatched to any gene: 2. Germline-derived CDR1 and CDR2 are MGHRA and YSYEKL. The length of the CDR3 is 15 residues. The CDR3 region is CASSQDGQGVTEAFF. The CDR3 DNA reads TGCGCCAGCAGCCAAGATGGACAGGGGGTCACTGAAGCTTTCTTT.

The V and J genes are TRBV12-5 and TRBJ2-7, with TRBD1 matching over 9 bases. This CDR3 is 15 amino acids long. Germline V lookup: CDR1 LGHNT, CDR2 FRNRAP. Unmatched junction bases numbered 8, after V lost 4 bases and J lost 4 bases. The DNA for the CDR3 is TGTGCTAGTGGTTCCGATCGGGACAGGGCTTACGAGCAGTACTTC. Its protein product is CASGSDRDRAYEQYF.

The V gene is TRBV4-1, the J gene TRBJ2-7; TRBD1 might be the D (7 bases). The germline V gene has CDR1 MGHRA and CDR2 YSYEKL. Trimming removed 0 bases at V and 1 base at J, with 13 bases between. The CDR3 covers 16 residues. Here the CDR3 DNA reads TGCGCCAGCAGCCAAGATATGACAGGGACTTCCTACGAGCAGTACTTC. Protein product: CASSQDMTGTSYEQYF.

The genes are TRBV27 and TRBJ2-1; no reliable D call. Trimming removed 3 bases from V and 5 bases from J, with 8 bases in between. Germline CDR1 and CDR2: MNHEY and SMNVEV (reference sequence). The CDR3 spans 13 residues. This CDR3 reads CASSLADNNEQFF. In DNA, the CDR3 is TGTGCCAGCAGTTTGGCAGACAACAATGAGCAGTTCTTC.

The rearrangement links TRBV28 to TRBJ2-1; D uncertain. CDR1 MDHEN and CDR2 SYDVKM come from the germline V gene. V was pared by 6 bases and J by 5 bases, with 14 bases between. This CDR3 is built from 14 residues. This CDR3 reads CASSQASRDNEQFF. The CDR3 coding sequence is TGTGCCAGCAGCCAAGCCTCCCGAGACAATGAGCAGTTCTTC.

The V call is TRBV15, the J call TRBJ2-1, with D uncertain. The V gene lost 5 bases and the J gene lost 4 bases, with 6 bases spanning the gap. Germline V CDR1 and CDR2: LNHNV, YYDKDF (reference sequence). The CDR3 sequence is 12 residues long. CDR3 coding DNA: TGTGCCACCAGCCTGACATACAATGAGCAGTTCTTC. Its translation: CATSLTYNEQFF.

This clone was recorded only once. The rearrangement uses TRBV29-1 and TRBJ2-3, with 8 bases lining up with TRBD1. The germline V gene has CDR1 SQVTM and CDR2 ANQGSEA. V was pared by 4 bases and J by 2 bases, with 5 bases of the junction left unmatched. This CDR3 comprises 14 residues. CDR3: CSVAGDRTTDTQYF. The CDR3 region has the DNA TGCAGCGTTGCAGGGGACAGGACCACAGATACGCAGTATTTT.

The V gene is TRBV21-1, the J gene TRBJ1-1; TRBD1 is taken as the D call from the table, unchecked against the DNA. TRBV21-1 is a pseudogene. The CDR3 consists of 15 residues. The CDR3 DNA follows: TGTGCCAGCAGCAAATACCACAGGGAGTACACTGAAGCTTTCTTT. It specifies CASSKYHREYTEAFF.

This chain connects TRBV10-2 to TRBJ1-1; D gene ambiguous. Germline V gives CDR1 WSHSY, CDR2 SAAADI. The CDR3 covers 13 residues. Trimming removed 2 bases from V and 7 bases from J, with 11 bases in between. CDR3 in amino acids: CASSEPSADEAFF. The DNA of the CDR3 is TGCGCCAGCAGTGAGCCTTCGGCTGATGAAGCTTTCTTT.